This T cell receptor beta chain was recorded in a study of cytomegalovirus exposure and HLA in healthy donors. Points from the study as a whole: Later analysis showed most CMV-associated TCR beta chains appearing HLA-restricted. An analysis was carried out at a later point. It showed that HLA-associated TCR beta chains were more clonally expanded than equally common non-associated chains. It was 150 to 200 TCR beta chains that were listed as cytomegalovirus-associated.

About this clone itself: Its target is unknown.

60 Vbeta and 13 Jbeta primers were used in PCR. In the study's own analysis: In a later analysis, of 70 million to 85 million unique beta chains, some 10 million appeared in at least two donors. Clones were read by immunoSEQ multiplex PCR, and TCRdb kept only the in-frame ones, dropping some. The V and J calls and clone size come from that table; D and trimming were worked out from the DNA. The sample lists 100,000 to 150,000 clones, 73% occurring once. The CDR3 contains 15 residues. After removal of 6 bases from V and 4 bases from J, the junction contained 8 bases not matched to a gene. Germline V gene sequence: CDR1 MNHEY, CDR2 SVGAGI.

The sequence derives from a woman aged 40 to 55 in good health and CMV-seronegative. This sequence joins TRBV6-5 and TRBJ1-3, with TRBD1 identical over 8 bases. Sequenced material: PBMCs. CDR3 protein: CASRGRGLRGNTIYF. DNA of the CDR3: TGTGCCAGCAGGGGCAGGGGGCTGAGAGGAAACACCATATATTTT.